This passage covers 27 T cell receptor beta chains from one sample sequenced in a study of blood T cell repertoires in COVID-19. Data came from immunoSEQ multiplex PCR; TCRdb stores just in-frame clones and leaves some out. The sample carries over 65,000 clones, 85% to 90% recorded once. Sequences were obtained from peripheral blood. The receptors come from a man in his forties or fifties with active COVID-19.

This clone was picked up one time. V usage is TRBV7-9 and J usage is TRBJ1-2; D is unresolved. Germline values: CDR1 SEHNR, CDR2 FQNEAQ (reference sequence). V was pared by 3 bases and J by 8 bases, with 10 bases between. This CDR3 has 12 residues. CDR3 nucleotide sequence: TGTGCCAGCAGCTTGGTCCCGGGAGGCTACACCTTC. Translated, it gives CASSLVPGGYTF.

V is TRBV14 and J is TRBJ2-7, with TRBD2 matching over 8 bases. The germline V gene has CDR1 SGHDN and CDR2 FVKESK. With V trimmed by 4 bases and J by 2 bases, 7 bases remained unmatched. The CDR3 length is 15 residues. In DNA, the CDR3 is TGTGCCAGCAGCCTAACCGGGACTAGAGCCTACGAGCAGTACTTC. Protein: CASSLTGTRAYEQYF.

This clone was found once. The CDR3 DNA sequence: TGTGCCAGCAGTTTAAGGTGGGGACAGGCCTACGAGCAGTACTTC. It yields the protein CASSLRWGQAYEQYF. The chain is built from TRBV27 and TRBJ2-7; the match to TRBD1 covers 8 bases. The germline gives CDR1 MNHEY, CDR2 SMNVEV (reference sequence). V lost 2 bases and J lost 2; bases outside the gene matches: 5. CDR3 length: 15 amino acids.

V and J are TRBV5-4 and TRBJ2-2; TRBD1 is a possible D gene (5 bases). V was pared by 1 base and J by 6 bases, with 7 bases between. The CDR3 spans 13 residues. The V gene's germline CDR1 is SGHNT and CDR2 YYREEE (reference sequence). The CDR3 DNA sequence: TGTGCCAGCAGCTTGAAGGGGCCCGGGGAGCTGTTTTTT. Translated: CASSLKGPGELFF.

The chain has TRBV3-1 (or the pseudogene TRBV3-2) and TRBJ2-2; the D gene is possibly TRBD1 (6 bases). Germline CDR1 LGHDT, CDR2 YNNKEL (reference sequence). The V end was cut by 4 bases, the J end by 2 bases, with 17 bases between. The CDR3 sequence is 17 residues long. Written as DNA, the CDR3 is TGTGCCAGCAGCCCTTACTACCCGGGACAAAACACCGGGGAGCTGTTTTTT. It translates to CASSPYYPGQNTGELFF.

V usage is TRBV6-1 and J usage is TRBJ2-3, with 7 nucleotides matching TRBD2. Germline CDR1 and CDR2: MNHNS and SASEGT. CDR3 length equals 16 residues. V shed 2 bases and J 2 bases; nucleotides not matched to a gene: 7. CDR3 loop: CASSEYGGGLTDTQYF. CDR3 sequence (DNA): TGTGCCAGCAGTGAATACGGGGGAGGGCTCACAGATACGCAGTATTTT.

V is TRBV2 and J is TRBJ1-1, with 7 bases matching TRBD1. The V gene's germline CDR1 is SNHLY and CDR2 FYNNEI. V shed 6 bases, J shed 5 bases, and the junction held 12 bases outside the gene matches. The CDR3 runs to 15 residues. CDR3 in amino acids: CASRTQGLVRTEAFF. The CDR3 DNA reads TGTGCCAGCAGAACACAGGGGCTGGTTCGGACTGAAGCTTTCTTT.

The chain is built from TRBV6-5 and TRBJ1-5; D gene ambiguous. Between the trimmed V and J ends, which lost 5 bases and 8 bases, there was a span of 10 bases. This CDR3 contains 12 residues. Germline CDR1 reads MNHEY; CDR2 reads SVGAGI. CDR3 coding DNA: TGTGCCAGCAGTAACCCTGAGGAGCCCCAGCATTTT. It specifies CASSNPEEPQHF.

The chain employs TRBV10-2 and TRBJ1-3; a weak D match, TRBD1 (5 bases). Trimming pared 4 bases from V and 4 bases from J, leaving 17 bases between. Germline CDR1 is WSHSY and CDR2 is SAAADI. The CDR3 totals 16 residues. CDR3 coding DNA: TGCGCCAGCAGTGGGTGGGGGGGGTTTTTAGGAAACACCATATATTTT. The encoded protein is CASSGWGGFLGNTIYF.

CDR3 region: CASSPPSVADTQYF. The CDR3 DNA reads TGTGCCAGCTCACCACCGTCAGTAGCCGATACGCAGTATTTT. The chain employs TRBV18 and TRBJ2-3; no reliable D call. Germline CDR1 reads KGHSH; CDR2 reads LQKENI. The CDR3 has 14 residues. The V end lost 0 bases, the J end lost 6 bases, and 10 bases lay between the germline ends.

This chain links TRBV19 with TRBJ2-4, with TRBD1 identical over 7 bases. The CDR3 contains 16 residues. CDR1 LNHDA and CDR2 SQIVND come from the germline V gene (reference sequence). The trim removed 1 base at V and 0 bases at J, leaving 3 bases unmatched. Here the CDR3 DNA reads TGTGCCAGTAGTATAGGGGGACAGTTAGCCAAAAACATTCAGTACTTC. Protein product: CASSIGGQLAKNIQYF.

This rearrangement joins TRBV23-1 to TRBJ2-7, with 7 bases fitting TRBD2. TRBV23-1 is assigned to the ORF class and has an uncertain function. After removal of 2 bases from V and 1 base from J, the junction contained 5 bases not matched to a gene. This CDR3 comprises 15 residues. In DNA, the CDR3 is TGCGCCAGCAGTCAAAGGCTAGCGGCATCCTACGAGCAGTACTTC. Protein product: CASSQRLAASYEQYF.

The chain employs TRBV19 and TRBJ2-1; 8 bases line up with TRBD2. CDR3 length equals 15 residues. CDR1 and CDR2 from the germline V gene are LNHDA and SQIVND (reference sequence). V was pared by 3 bases and J by 5 bases, with 6 bases of the junction left unmatched. This CDR3 is CASSIGLAGHNEQFF. DNA for the CDR3: TGTGCCAGTAGTATCGGTTTAGCGGGGCACAATGAGCAGTTCTTC.

The rearrangement uses TRBV7-9 and TRBJ2-1, with D uncertain. The ends were cut back, 1 base at V and 15 bases at J, with 10 bases in the middle. The CDR3 sequence is 11 residues long. CDR1 is SEHNR and CDR2 is FQNEAQ in the germline V gene (reference sequence). For the CDR3, the DNA is TGTGCCAGCAGCTTAGGCTTAGATCGGTTCTTC. Translating it yields CASSLGLDRFF.

This rearrangement joins TRBV5-4 to TRBJ1-2; tentatively, D is TRBD1 (6 bases). Looked up from germline, CDR1 is SGHNT and CDR2 is YYREEE (reference sequence). This CDR3 has 14 residues. V lost 4 bases and J lost 4, with 14 bases in between. CDR3 protein: CASSVGGPSYGYTF. The DNA for the CDR3 is TGTGCCAGCAGCGTGGGGGGGCCTTCCTATGGCTACACCTTC.

V gene TRBV5-6 combines with J gene TRBJ2-5; 9 positions match TRBD1. Per the germline V gene, CDR1 is SGHDT and CDR2 is YYEEEE. This CDR3 comprises 16 residues. V trimming: 4 bases; J trimming: 4 bases; junction bases outside the gene matches: 11. This chain's CDR3 is CASSGTGTGYGETQYF. CDR3 sequence (DNA): TGTGCCAGCAGCGGAACCGGGACAGGGTACGGAGAGACCCAGTACTTC.

The genes are TRBV9 and TRBJ2-5; the D is unclear. This CDR3 has 14 residues. Trimming removed 5 bases at V and 1 base at J, with 12 bases between. In germline, CDR1 is SGDLS, CDR2 YYNGEE. The DNA for the CDR3 is TGTGCCAGCAGTCGCGGAGATATCCAAGAGACCCAGTACTTC. This encodes CASSRGDIQETQYF.

V gene TRBV5-6 combines with J gene TRBJ1-2; D gene ambiguous. In germline, CDR1 is SGHDT, CDR2 YYEEEE. CDR3 size: 14 residues. The V end lost 3 bases, the J end lost 8 bases, and 17 bases lay between the germline ends. The CDR3 region has the DNA TGTGCCAGCAGCTCCTCCCCAGGCGGGGTCGGCTACACCTTC. As protein: CASSSSPGGVGYTF.

J is TRBJ2-1 and V is TRBV29-1, with no clear D. V was cut by 0 bases and J by 6 bases, with 6 bases left in between. CDR3 length: 12 amino acids. Germline CDR1 and CDR2: SQVTM and ANQGSEA. The CDR3 bases are TGCAGCGTTGAAGAGAGGAGCAATGAGCAGTTCTTC. Translating gives CSVEERSNEQFF.

CDR3: CASSRAPGEDTEAFF. The CDR3 nucleotides read TGCGCCAGCAGCCGGGCCCCGGGAGAGGACACTGAAGCTTTCTTT. The chain combines TRBV5-1 with TRBJ1-1; D is undetermined. CDR3 length equals 15 residues. V was trimmed by 4 bases and J by 3 bases, leaving 16 bases between them. Per the germline V gene, CDR1 is SGHRS and CDR2 is YFSETQ.

The chain combines TRBV7-2 with TRBJ1-4; no clear D. The V end was cut by 1 base, the J end by 5 bases, with 11 bases between. The germline gives CDR1 SGHTA, CDR2 FQGNSA. The CDR3 spans 15 residues. CDR3 in DNA: TGTGCCAGCAGCTTAGATCGGTGGGCGAATGAAAAACTGTTTTTT. It codes for CASSLDRWANEKLFF.

This chain uses TRBV7-2 with TRBJ2-3; 7 nucleotides match TRBD2. Germline V lookup: CDR1 SGHTA, CDR2 FQGNSA. The ends lost 5 bases at V and 11 bases at J; junction bases unmatched: 7. CDR3 size: 12 residues. In DNA, the CDR3 is TGTGCCAGCAGCCCGGGTGGGGGGGGGCAGTATTTT. Its protein is CASSPGGGGQYF.

This chain joins TRBV6-5 and TRBJ2-7, with D possibly TRBD1 on 6 matching bases. This CDR3 contains 15 residues. Germline V gene sequence: CDR1 MNHEY, CDR2 SVGAGI. The ends were cut back, 2 bases at V and 4 bases at J, with 15 bases in the middle. The CDR3, as DNA: TGTGCCAGCAGTTACGCACGGGACACCGTGTACGAGCAGTACTTC. Translated, it gives CASSYARDTVYEQYF.

The genes are TRBV4-2 and TRBJ1-1; no definite D call. Between the trimmed V and J ends, which lost 0 bases and 8 bases, there was a span of 10 bases. Germline values: CDR1 LGHNA, CDR2 YNFKEQ. The CDR3 spans 13 residues. CDR3 residues: CASSQDVSLEAFF. The CDR3 DNA follows: TGTGCCAGCAGCCAAGACGTATCCCTAGAAGCTTTCTTT.

CDR3 residues: CASSLAGGYNEQFF. CDR3 nucleotide sequence: TGTGCCAGCAGCTTAGCAGGGGGGTACAATGAGCAGTTCTTC. The chain joins TRBV11-2 to TRBJ2-1; D perhaps matches TRBD1 (7 bases). V was clipped by 1 base and J by 4 bases, with 8 bases between them. The CDR3 covers 14 residues. Germline V CDR1 and CDR2: SGHAT, FQNNGV.

The chain combines TRBV19 with TRBJ2-1; 10 bases line up with TRBD1. V was clipped by 5 bases and J by 3 bases; unmatched bases: 4. This CDR3 has 15 residues. Germline assignment: CDR1 LNHDA and CDR2 SQIVND (reference sequence). The CDR3 region has the DNA TGTGCCAGTAGTCCGGGACAGGGGAACTACAATGAGCAGTTCTTC. It encodes CASSPGQGNYNEQFF.

The V and J genes are TRBV21-1 and TRBJ2-7; the table gives TRBD2 as D, unverified against the DNA. TRBV21-1 is designated a pseudogene. This CDR3 has 17 residues. CDR3 protein: CASSERRGLAISYEQYF. The CDR3 DNA reads as TGTGCCAGCAGCGAAAGGAGGGGACTAGCGATTTCCTACGAGCAGTACTTC.